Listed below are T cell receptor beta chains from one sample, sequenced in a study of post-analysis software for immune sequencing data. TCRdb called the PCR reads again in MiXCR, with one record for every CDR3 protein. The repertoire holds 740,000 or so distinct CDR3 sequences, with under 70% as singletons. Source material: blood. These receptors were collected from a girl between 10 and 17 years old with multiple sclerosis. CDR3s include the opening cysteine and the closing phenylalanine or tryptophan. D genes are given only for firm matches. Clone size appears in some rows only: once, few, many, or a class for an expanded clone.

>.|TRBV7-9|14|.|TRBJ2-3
CASNPLVPGDTQYF
TGTGCCAGCAACCCCCTGGTCCCAGGCGATACGCAGTATTTT
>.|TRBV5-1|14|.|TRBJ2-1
CASSLFAGAYEQFF
TGCGCCAGCAGTTTATTTGCAGGGGCCTACGAGCAGTTCTTC
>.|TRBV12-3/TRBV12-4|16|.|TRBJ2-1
CASSSPLVRSYNEQFF
TGTGCCAGCAGTTCTCCGTTAGTCCGCTCCTACAATGAGCAGTTCTTC
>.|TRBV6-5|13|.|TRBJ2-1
CASSHISGNEQFF
TGTGCCAGCAGTCACATCTCAGGCAATGAGCAGTTCTTC
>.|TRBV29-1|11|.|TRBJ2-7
CSDLTANEQYF
TGCAGCGACCTGACAGCTAATGAGCAGTACTTC
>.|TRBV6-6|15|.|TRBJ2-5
CASSYWRGDGETQYF
TGTGCCAGCAGTTACTGGAGGGGGGACGGAGAGACCCAGTACTTC
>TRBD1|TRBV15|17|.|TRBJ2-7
CATSRDDGRTGYNEQYF
TGTGCCACCAGCAGAGATGATGGCAGGACAGGGTACAACGAGCAGTACTTC
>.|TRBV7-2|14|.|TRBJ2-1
CASSLARRYNEQFF
TGTGCCAGCAGCTTAGCGCGACGGTACAATGAGCAGTTCTTC
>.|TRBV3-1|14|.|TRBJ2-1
CASSAGWRNYEQFF
TGTGCCAGCAGCGCTGGGTGGCGCAACTATGAGCAGTTCTTC
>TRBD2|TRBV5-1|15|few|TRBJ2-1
CASSRLGTSGGEQFF
TGCGCCAGCAGCCGTCTCGGGACTAGCGGAGGTGAGCAGTTCTTC